This TCR beta chain was obtained from a study of vaccination and CD4 T cells after COVID-19. Study overall: The post-COVID sampling time was a median roughly 100 days after diagnosis, ranging from 35 to 161.

The CDR3 runs 15 residues. Germline loops: CDR1 MNHEY, CDR2 SMNVEV (reference sequence). V lost 6 bases, J lost 5 bases, and 10 bases stayed unmatched. This clonotype was detected only a few times. The antigen remains unidentified. Specified treatment: approximately 10-day PBMC culture with coronavirus spike peptide pools or control peptides (ViraFEST assay). Cultured CD4+ T cells had their DNA profiled by the Oncomine TCR Beta short-read assay. In this case, cultured CD4+ T cells provided the extracted genomic DNA. A single record per CDR3 protein comes from TCRdb applying MiXCR to the PCR reads. Among 15,000 or so distinct CDR3 sequences listed, around half were seen once.

This clonotype originated in a human donor who had recovered from COVID-19. What was sequenced was CD4+ T cells from blood, cultured in vitro. This chain uses TRBV27 with TRBJ1-5; TRBD1 matches 7 bases. The CDR3 protein is CASRAGQAIHQPQHF. DNA of the CDR3: TGTGCCAGCAGGGCCGGACAGGCAATACATCAGCCCCAGCATTTT.